The entry below describes one T cell receptor beta chain. This clonotype was seen repeatedly, ten times or more. Which antigen it targets is not known. There are no base qualities to consult, and no much larger clone falls within one base. The germline V gene (reference sequence) sets CDR1 to SEHNR and CDR2 to FQNEAQ. V is trimmed back by 4 bases and J by 5 bases, and the junction contains 4 bases that no gene match accounts for. The cysteine opens and the phenylalanine closes a CDR3 of 14 amino acids. The kept DNA is CDR3 alone, 42 bases in frame from the first base. The data belong to a study of molecular identifiers for immune sequencing clone quantification (dated by TCRdb to 2016 to 2019). Some background on the complete study: In a replicate experiment, RNA from 20,000 or 100,000 naive CD8 T cells was split into five aliquots, four of which were sequenced. CD8 T cells were used in a methods study to benchmark molecular-identifier clustering-based TCR repertoire sequencing (MIDCIRS) and TCR RNA copy counting. The paper's findings and limits, for the study overall: When barcode sub-clustering was not used, chimeric consensus sequences inflated TCR diversity, with chimeras reaching as high as 47%. Spiked-in Jurkat TCR RNA (approximately 10 copies' worth), which is not part of the donor repertoire, was contained in the naive libraries. Spiked-in Jurkat TCR RNA equal to a single cell's worth was reported to be detectable even within 1,100,000 naive CD8 T cells. The sizes of highly expanded clones could end up underestimated when identical TCR molecules share a barcode. Clones above 20 RNA copies held over 99% of molecules in CMV-specific effector cells but under 1% in naive cells. Modeling indicated roughly 3.3 TCR RNA copies recovered per cell, compared with about 10 by digital PCR, which implies a capture efficiency of about 27%.

Libraries of naive CD8 T cells were built from approximately 20,000 to 980,000 sorted cells, with 10%, 30% or 50% of the purified RNA used. Naive CD8 T cells were FACS-sorted as CD8+CD4-CCR7+CD45RA+ on a BD FACSAria II into RLT Plus buffer. Detection sensitivity was tested by spiking Jurkat RNA equal to about eleven TCR copies' worth into samples containing roughly 17,000-1,100,000 naive CD8 T cells. CD8 T cells were enriched using RosetteSep CD8+ T Cell Enrichment Cocktail and Ficoll-Paque, and the enriched cells then underwent ACK red cell lysis. Library preparation used PCR. This sample was sequenced with a NextSeq 500. Bulk TCR libraries were generated as previously described, with the TCR primers listed in Table S5 used. Purification of total RNA was performed with the Qiagen AllPrep DNA/RNA kit. Before analysis, reads from multiple sequencing runs of the same library were pooled. The original pipeline was this. Reads were retained only if their TCR constant sequence matched exactly, and those retained reads were trimmed to 150 nt and grouped according to their 12-nt molecular barcodes. Within each barcode group, reads were sub-clustered at a 15% Levenshtein threshold, and quality-weighted consensus sequences were built per RNA molecule. Non-functional sequences were discarded, and so were lower-count sequences lying one edit away from another sequence. On the basis of fitting two negative binomial distributions, barcode sub-clusters with fewer than 20% of the maximum read count were discarded. In TCRdb, the public reads were trimmed at Q25 with fastp and aligned with MiXCR, with productive beta chains retained. All rows with the same CDR3 protein become a single entry with the most common DNA and genes. V and J calls and clone size were set by TCRdb, not the authors. Across this sample there are 460,000 or so distinct CDR3 sequences, with around 23% seen only once. The ten largest clones add up to over 0.6% of the sample.

The sequencing sample was made of naive CD8+ T cells from blood, with Jurkat cell RNA spiked in. The sample's cell subset or site label, decoded: FACS-sorted CD8+CD4-CCR7+CD45RA+ naive T cells. The chain is made from TRBV7-9 and TRBJ1-5, and 8 junction bases match TRBD1. The receptor's source is a human donor in good health. Some libraries in this study had Jurkat cell RNA spiked in. CDR3 loop: CASSYTGGDQPQHF. In nucleotide form, the sequence is TGTGCCAGCAGCTACACAGGGGGAGATCAGCCCCAGCATTTT.